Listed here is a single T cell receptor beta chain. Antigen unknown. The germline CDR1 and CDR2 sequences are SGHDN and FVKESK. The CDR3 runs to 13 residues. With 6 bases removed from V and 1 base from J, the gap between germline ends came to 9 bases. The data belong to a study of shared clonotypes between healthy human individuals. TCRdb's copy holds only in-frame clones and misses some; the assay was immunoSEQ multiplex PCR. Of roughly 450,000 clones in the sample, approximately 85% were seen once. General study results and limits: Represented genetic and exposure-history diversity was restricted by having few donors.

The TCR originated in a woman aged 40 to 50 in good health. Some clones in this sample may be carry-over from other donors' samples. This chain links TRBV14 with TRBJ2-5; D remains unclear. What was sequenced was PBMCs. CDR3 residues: CASSYGFQETQYF. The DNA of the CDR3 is TGTGCCAGCAGTTACGGTTTCCAAGAGACCCAGTACTTC.